This record looks at one T cell receptor beta chain sequence and its context. This clone is a singleton in its sample. Its antigen is not yet known. Per-base quality was not reported, and no clone a single base away is much larger than it. V is trimmed back by 3 bases and J by 8 bases, and the junction contains 6 bases that no gene match accounts for. There are 13 amino acids in the CDR3, from cysteine to phenylalanine inclusive. CDR3 DNA is the only sequence kept; it has 39 bases, read in frame from the first base. Via the germline V gene (reference sequence), CDR1 is LNHDA and CDR2 SQIVND. This specimen belongs to a study of cytomegalovirus exposure and HLA in healthy donors (dated by TCRdb to the late 2010s). Regarding the study in general: According to an earlier analysis of 587 of the donors, 150 million to 200 million T cells yielded 95 million to 140 million unique TCR beta sequences and 276 Gb of sequence data. An early release that covered around 590 HLA-typed donors contained around 330 gigabases of sequencing data and 85 million to 100 million unique TCR sequences. Of the roughly 400 genotyped donors, 65% to 90% fell in the genetic ancestry cluster associated with self-reported Caucasian donors. The study aimed to test whether cataloging public T cell receptors could reveal signatures of past pathogen exposure. Using immunosequencing, the study profiled T cell repertoires from 666 subjects and related those repertoires to cytomegalovirus serostatus. A separate validation cohort of some 130 different subjects was used in addition to the roughly 700-subject first cohort. High-throughput TCR immunosequencing, statistical association of individual TCRs with disease status, and machine learning were combined to predict cytomegalovirus infection status. In a later analysis, previously published TCR beta repertoires from 600 to 850 donors were re-analyzed and high-resolution HLA genotyping was added so that TCR occurrence patterns could be studied. In the later analysis, no new phenotypic data were used to find candidate immune exposures; instead, reliance was placed on TCR beta sequences and their occurrence across donors. In an earlier analysis of 500 to 650 of the donors, high-throughput TCR beta sequencing was used to judge whether each TCR beta V gene segment behaved as functional or pseudogenic. Donor age, sex, ethnicity and CMV serostatus were compiled alongside the repertoire data. A later genetic analysis took genome-wide SNP genotypes for 398 of the 666 donors and used that subset as a discovery cohort. All discovery cohort repertoires had been generated on a single sequencing platform. HLA typing included class I and class II loci at four-digit resolution. Typing coverage varied by locus: roughly 620-640 donors for A, B, C, DRB1 and DQB1; approximately 500 for DQA1; 606 for DPA1; 450 to 480 for DPB1. Because of strong linkage in the cohort, five DR-DQ haplotypes were treated as single units for association and clustering. Among some 400 genotyped donors of the cohort, an average of approximately 240,000 unique TCR beta nucleotide sequences was sequenced per donor, of which roughly 17% were non-productive.

The receptor library was made with the immunoSEQ multiplex PCR assay. A mixture of 60 forward primers for TCR Vbeta segments and 13 reverse primers for TCR Jbeta segments was used in the multiplex PCR. The CDR3 region of rearranged TCR beta genes was amplified from genomic DNA by a multiplex PCR assay. On the Illumina HiSeq System, the amplified TCR beta libraries were sequenced as 87-base-pair reads. Turning to the authors' computational methods: Across the roughly 700 repertoires, a later analysis counted approximately 75 million unique TCR beta chains, some 11 million of which were shared by at least two donors. A nearest-neighbor algorithm error-corrected the raw reads and collapsed the reads into unique sequences, merging closely related sequences to remove PCR and sequencing errors. V, D and J gene segments were assigned by aligning CDR3 sequences to IMGT reference sequences. For a sequence to be retained, at least a six-nucleotide match to both a V gene segment and a J gene segment was required. A rearrangement counted as productive if the CDR3 had no stop codons and remained in frame with V and J, and every other rearrangement counted as non-productive. Following IMGT convention, CDR3 was defined as the stretch from the second conserved V-encoded cysteine up to the conserved J-encoded phenylalanine. Sequences without an unambiguous match to a single V gene segment were excluded from the earlier analysis of about 600 of the donors. An earlier analysis of 450 to 650 of the donors called V segments functional above 56.7% productive rearrangements and segregating when the between-donor standard deviation exceeded 5%. To diagnose cytomegalovirus status from the catalog of TCR beta chain sequences, a statistical classification framework was built. A later analysis assigned V and J genes by comparing TCR nucleotide sequences with IMGT/GENE-DB human TR gene sequences. The TCRdist pipeline was used in a later analysis to assign CDR3 sequences and most-parsimonious VDJ recombination scenarios. In a later analysis, each TCR beta chain was defined by its CDR3 amino acid sequence together with its V-gene family, and reads lacking a unique V-gene family were excluded. As a way to deal with suspected cross-contamination and a sequencing artifact, a later analysis dropped 592 nucleotide sequences that were highly shared and had low generation probability. For each public chain, a later analysis derived a clonal expansion index from normalized ranks of inferred template counts within each repertoire. Generation probabilities in a later analysis came from a VDJ recombination model fitted to out-of-frame rearrangements, and those results were checked against IGoR. In a later analysis, TCR-TCR, TCR-HLA and TCR-CMV co-occurrence was scored with hypergeometric tests, and a repertoire-size bias correction was applied to TCR pairs. False discovery rates were estimated in a later analysis by permuting HLA or CMV assignments 20 times. In a later analysis, co-occurring TCRs were grouped using DBSCAN, with TCRdist sequence similarity added in when clustering inside HLA-allele-positive subsets. Co-occurrence clustering excluded repertoires with fewer than 30,000 or more than 120,000 public chains, plus five with anomalous nucleotide sharing. TCRdb holds this immuneACCESS table with in-frame rearrangements only. Some clones are missing; in checked studies, unresolved V genes explain under half, and the rest has no known cause. Clone size and V and J calls were adopted from that table, with D and trimming inferred from the DNA. Recorded for this sample are about 100,000 clones; around 76% of them occurred a single time. The ten largest clones capture around 20% of the sample.

In total, around 600 healthy bone marrow donors made up the cohort. Cohort members were all nominally healthy when sampled, although unrecorded immune exposures were likely present. The donor tested CMV seropositive, placing the donor among the roughly 300 seropositive members of the cohort. A peripheral blood sample was provided by each donor, and peripheral blood mononuclear cells were used for TCR beta sequencing. Genomic DNA was extracted from the blood cell samples with the Qiagen DNeasy Blood Extraction Kit. Findings and caveats that apply to the study as a whole: A later analysis found that most CMV-associated TCR beta chains appeared HLA-restricted, with HLA associations seemingly driven largely by CMV exposure. A cluster of highly shared sequence variants was judged likely to be a technical artifact of the sequencing pipeline. A later genetic analysis reported fewer N-insertions in productive TCRs among donors in an Asian-associated ancestry cluster than the approximately 670-donor mean. Compared with equally common non-associated chains, HLA-associated TCR beta chains in a later analysis were more clonally expanded and had lower generation probabilities. Immune exposure information for the cohort was limited to CMV serostatus. An earlier analysis of 450 to 750 of the donors showed that most TCR beta V segments appeared in productive rearrangements either about 90% or about 30% of the time, which broadly matched IMGT annotations. The presence/absence analyses assumed that sequencing depth was roughly uniform across donors, and that assumption may not be true. In a later analysis, 16,951 TCR beta sequences were associated with specific HLA alleles at a false discovery rate of 0.05. HLA typing was unavailable for some donors at each locus, so association tests used only the typed subset. A later genetic analysis associated a missense DCLRE1C variant with V-gene and J-gene trimming of TCR beta chains, and an independent cohort replicated the association. A further reported finding was that TCR beta sequences accurately predicted the HLA-A and HLA-B alleles for most subjects in the first cohort. Cytomegalovirus status was reported to be diagnosed by the classifier with high specificity and sensitivity in both the original and validation cohorts. Correlated functional status among segregating V segments might reflect linkage disequilibrium, but an unknown experimental factor could not be ruled out. Across donors, most TCR sequences were observed very rarely, whereas some public TCRs were present in many individuals. Because counts were too low, some 17 rarely observed V segments, including chromosome 9 orphons, were left out of the earlier analysis of a few hundred of the donors. Several of the top co-occurrence clusters appeared to be linked to parvovirus B19, influenza, CMV and Epstein-Barr virus, according to a later analysis. In a later analysis, the rate of TCR association differed among HLA loci, with DRB1 alleles having the most associated TCRs and HLA-C alleles having the fewest. The cohort was sequenced for TCR beta chains only, and without alpha or paired-chain data the features that could be detected were limited. When HLA alleles, especially DR and DQ, strongly co-occurred, attributing TCR associations to individual alleles was difficult. The study listed approximately 160 TCR beta chains as associated with cytomegalovirus. Some IMGT-functional V segments, including TRBV6-2 and TRBV6-3, could not be told apart with the 87-base-pair reads, so those segments were excluded. A few of the identified cytomegalovirus-associated TCR beta chains were confirmed in vitro to be specific for cytomegalovirus antigens. According to the authors, the approach could potentially be generalized to other disease states and immunological phenotypes.

Recombination connected TRBV19 to TRBJ1-2; TRBD1 agrees with 7 junctional bases. The sequenced sample was PBMCs. This clonotype originated in a woman aged 60-70 years in good health and CMV-seropositive. The sequenced DNA: TGTGCCAGTAGTATTCGACAGGGCGGAGGCTACACCTTC. It specifies CASSIRQGGGYTF.